This TCR beta chain comes out of a study of T cell responses to AZD1222 COVID-19 vaccine. Study conclusions and caveats: An increase in Spike-specific TCR breadth and depth was observed after two AZD1222 doses.

V dropped 3 bases and J dropped 9 bases, with 15 bases sitting between them. The CDR3 is made up of 14 amino acids. Germline CDR1 SNHLY, CDR2 FYNNEI. About this clone: Its antigen is still unknown.

The assay was immunoSEQ multiplex PCR, and TCRdb's table has in-frame clones only and misses some. The table lists over 150,000 clones, 87% of them singletons. The material sequenced was peripheral blood, taken on day 0 of AZD1222 vaccination. The gene calls are TRBV2 and TRBJ2-1, with D perhaps TRBD1 or TRBD2 (6 bases each). The clonotype originates from an adult in good health. CDR3 bases: TGTGCCAGCAGTGAGATAGCGGCCAGGGGTGAGCAGTTCTTC. Its translation is CASSEIAARGEQFF.